These T cell receptor beta chains were read from a single sample in a study of identical twins. TCRdb fed the 5' RACE reads into MiXCR, producing one record per CDR3 protein. The profile shows 130,000 to 150,000 distinct CDR3 sequences, 3% to 4.5% of them singletons. Material: memory T cells sorted from blood. The receptors come from a young man in good health. The CDR3 runs from the conserved cysteine through the conserved F or W. Fields, in order: J gene, V gene, D gene, clone size, CDR3 DNA, CDR3 protein. D genes are given only for firm matches. A clone size is listed for some rows: how often the clone was seen (once, few, many), or a class if it is expanded.

J gene: TRBJ1-4; V gene: TRBV6-1; D gene: .; clone size: many; CDR3 DNA: TGTGCCAGCAGTACAGTACAGGTCACTAGTGAAAAACTGTTTTTT; CDR3 protein: CASSTVQVTSEKLFF
J gene: TRBJ2-2; V gene: TRBV15; D gene: .; clone size: many; CDR3 DNA: TGTGCCACCAGCAGAGATGAACGACCGCGACTGAACACCGGGGAGCTGTTTTTT; CDR3 protein: CATSRDERPRLNTGELFF
J gene: TRBJ2-5; V gene: TRBV10-3; D gene: TRBD1; clone size: many; CDR3 DNA: TGTGCCATCAGGACGGGACAGGGGGTAGGAGAGACCCAGTACTTC; CDR3 protein: CAIRTGQGVGETQYF
J gene: TRBJ2-3; V gene: TRBV20-1; D gene: TRBD2; clone size: many; CDR3 DNA: TGCAGTGCTTATGGGGGGGTAGAAGGAGTCTTT; CDR3 protein: CSAYGGVEGVF
J gene: TRBJ2-2; V gene: TRBV11-3; D gene: .; clone size: .; CDR3 DNA: TGTGCCAGCAGCCAGGGTGCCGGGGAGCTGTTTTTT; CDR3 protein: CASSQGAGELFF
J gene: TRBJ1-4; V gene: TRBV29-1; D gene: .; clone size: many; CDR3 DNA: TGCAGCGTTGAAGCTGGGGGGTGGAACGAAAAACTGTTTTTT; CDR3 protein: CSVEAGGWNEKLFF
J gene: TRBJ2-3; V gene: TRBV3-1; D gene: .; clone size: .; CDR3 DNA: TGTGCCAGCAGCCAAGTGGCTTGGTTGGACAGATTATGGGAAGATACGCAGTATTTT; CDR3 protein: CASSQVAWLDRLWEDTQYF
J gene: TRBJ2-3; V gene: TRBV5-6; D gene: .; clone size: many; CDR3 DNA: TGTGCCAGCAGACAGACAGGCACAGATACGCAGTATTTT; CDR3 protein: CASRQTGTDTQYF
J gene: TRBJ2-5; V gene: TRBV20-1; D gene: .; clone size: .; CDR3 DNA: TGCAGTGCTAGAAACCCGGGTTCGGAGACCCAGTACTTC; CDR3 protein: CSARNPGSETQYF
J gene: TRBJ2-7; V gene: TRBV3-1; D gene: .; clone size: few; CDR3 DNA: TGTGCCAGCAGCCATGCATCCGGGACTCTGGAGCAGTACTTC; CDR3 protein: CASSHASGTLEQYF
J gene: TRBJ2-5; V gene: TRBV7-9; D gene: TRBD2; clone size: many; CDR3 DNA: TGTGCCAGCAGCCTGCAGGGAGGGTCGGAGACCCAGTACTTC; CDR3 protein: CASSLQGGSETQYF
J gene: TRBJ2-5; V gene: TRBV10-3; D gene: .; clone size: many; CDR3 DNA: TGTGCCATCAGTGAGTCGTGGGGCAGGGCCGAGACCCAGTACTTC; CDR3 protein: CAISESWGRAETQYF
J gene: TRBJ2-1; V gene: TRBV3-1; D gene: TRBD2; clone size: many; CDR3 DNA: TGTGCCAGCAGCCAGGTCGGCGGGAGGGCCGGCGATGAGCAGTTCTTC; CDR3 protein: CASSQVGGRAGDEQFF
J gene: TRBJ2-3; V gene: TRBV5-1; D gene: .; clone size: many; CDR3 DNA: TGCGCCAGCAGCTTGGCCCAGGGGAGCACAGATACGCAGTATTTT; CDR3 protein: CASSLAQGSTDTQYF
J gene: TRBJ2-3; V gene: TRBV25-1; D gene: TRBD1; clone size: many; CDR3 DNA: TGTGCCAGCGGGGGGGACAGGGTCACAGATACGCAGTATTTT; CDR3 protein: CASGGDRVTDTQYF
J gene: TRBJ2-3; V gene: TRBV18; D gene: TRBD1; clone size: many; CDR3 DNA: TGTGCCAGCTCACCGGTTGCACAGGGGTCGGTCACAGATACGCAGTATTTT; CDR3 protein: CASSPVAQGSVTDTQYF
J gene: TRBJ2-3; V gene: TRBV29-1; D gene: .; clone size: many; CDR3 DNA: TGCAGCGTTCCCCCGGCTACAGGAGTTTATACGCAGTATTTT; CDR3 protein: CSVPPATGVYTQYF